The T cell receptor beta chain under discussion was sequenced for a study of early T cells in non-severe SARS-CoV-2 infection. Study as a whole: Unsorted whole-blood RNA was sequenced in bulk, leaving chains unpaired.

The germline V and J ends were trimmed by 2 bases and 0 bases, with 10 bases remaining between them. The CDR3 spans 16 residues. This clonotype was counted at least ten times. Its antigen is not identified. Individual cDNA molecules were tagged with unique molecular identifiers, the study reported. TCRdb used MiXCR to reprocess the 5' RACE reads, holding one entry per CDR3 protein. This table holds tens of thousands of distinct CDR3 sequences, 5% to 6% found once. Study results and caveats: VDJdb matching skewed toward anti-spike CD8 responses, missing private and CD4 specificities.

The receptor was derived from an adult who was a healthcare worker with PCR-confirmed SARS-CoV-2 infection or an uninfected control (not recorded which). The chain recombines TRBV23-1 with TRBJ2-2; perhaps TRBD2 as D (6 bases). TRBV23-1 is an ORF, with its function uncertain. The specimen sequenced was whole blood. The CDR3 protein is CASSQPGLTNTGELFF. CDR3 DNA: TGCGCCAGCAGTCAACCGGGACTGACGAACACCGGGGAGCTGTTTTTT.